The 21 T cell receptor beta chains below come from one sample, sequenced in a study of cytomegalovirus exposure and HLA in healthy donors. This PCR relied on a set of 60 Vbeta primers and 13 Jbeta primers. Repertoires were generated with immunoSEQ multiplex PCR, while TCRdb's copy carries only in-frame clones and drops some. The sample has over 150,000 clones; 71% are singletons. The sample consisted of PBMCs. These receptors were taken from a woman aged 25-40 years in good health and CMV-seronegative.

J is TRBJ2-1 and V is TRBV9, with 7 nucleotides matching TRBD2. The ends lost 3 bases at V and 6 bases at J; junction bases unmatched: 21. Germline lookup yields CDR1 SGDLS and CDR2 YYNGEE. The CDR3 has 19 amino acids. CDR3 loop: CASSARGPVAEGRANEQFF. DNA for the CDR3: TGTGCCAGCAGCGCGAGAGGCCCCGTGGCGGAGGGGAGGGCCAATGAGCAGTTCTTC.

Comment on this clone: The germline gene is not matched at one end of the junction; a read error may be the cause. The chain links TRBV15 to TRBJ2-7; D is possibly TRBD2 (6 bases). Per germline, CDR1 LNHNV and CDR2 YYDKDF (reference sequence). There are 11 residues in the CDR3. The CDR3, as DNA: TGTGCCACCAGCAAAGGAGGGAGTCGACACTTC. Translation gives CATSKGGSRHF.

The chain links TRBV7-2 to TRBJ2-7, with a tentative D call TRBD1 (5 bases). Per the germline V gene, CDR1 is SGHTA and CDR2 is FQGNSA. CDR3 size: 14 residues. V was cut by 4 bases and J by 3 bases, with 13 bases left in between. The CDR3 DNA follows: TGTGCCAGCAGCTCACAGGCGGCTGACTACGAGCAGTACTTC. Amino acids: CASSSQAADYEQYF.

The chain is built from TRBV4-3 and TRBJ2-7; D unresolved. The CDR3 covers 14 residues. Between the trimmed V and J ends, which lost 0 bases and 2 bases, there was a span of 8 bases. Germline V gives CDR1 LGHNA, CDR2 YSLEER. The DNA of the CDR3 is TGCGCCAGCAGCCAAGATTCCCCAGCCTACGAGCAGTACTTC. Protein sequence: CASSQDSPAYEQYF.

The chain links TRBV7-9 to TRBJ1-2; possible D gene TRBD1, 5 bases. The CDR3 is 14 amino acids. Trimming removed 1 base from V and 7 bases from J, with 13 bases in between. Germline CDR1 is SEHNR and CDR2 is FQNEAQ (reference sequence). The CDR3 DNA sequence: TGTGCCAGCAGCTTAGTTGTCAGGGCTTCTGGCTACACCTTC. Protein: CASSLVVRASGYTF.

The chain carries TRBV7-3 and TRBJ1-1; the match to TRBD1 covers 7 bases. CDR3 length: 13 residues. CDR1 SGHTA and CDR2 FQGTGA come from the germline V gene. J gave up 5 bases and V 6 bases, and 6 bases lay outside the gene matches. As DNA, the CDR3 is TGTGCCAGCAGTCGACAGGGTAGAACTGAAGCTTTCTTT. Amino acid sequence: CASSRQGRTEAFF. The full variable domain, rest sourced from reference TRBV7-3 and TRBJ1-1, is GAGVSQTPSNKVTEKGKYVELRCDPISGHTALYWYRQSLGQGPEFLIYFQGTGAADDSGLPNDRFFAVRPEGSVSTLKIQRTERGDSAVYLCASSRQGRTEAFFGQGTRLTVV.

CDR3 amino acids: CASSTGGQETQYF. The DNA for the CDR3 is TGTGCCAGTAGTACAGGGGGCCAGGAGACCCAGTACTTC. This sequence joins TRBV19 and TRBJ2-5; 8 bases fit TRBD1. The junction had 3 bases not matched to a gene; V was cut back by 4 bases and J by 5 bases. CDR3 length: 13 amino acids. Germline V gives CDR1 LNHDA, CDR2 SQIVND (reference sequence).

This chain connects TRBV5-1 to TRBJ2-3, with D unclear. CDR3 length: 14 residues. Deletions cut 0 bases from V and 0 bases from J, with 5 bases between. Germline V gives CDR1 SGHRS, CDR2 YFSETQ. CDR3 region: CASSLGQSTDTQYF. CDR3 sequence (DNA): TGCGCCAGCAGCTTGGGGCAGAGCACAGATACGCAGTATTTT.

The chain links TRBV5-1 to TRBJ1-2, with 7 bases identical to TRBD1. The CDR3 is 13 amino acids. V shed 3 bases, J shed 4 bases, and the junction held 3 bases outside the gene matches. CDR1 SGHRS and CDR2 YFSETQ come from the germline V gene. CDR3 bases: TGCGCCAGCAGCTCCACAGGGGCCTATGGCTACACCTTC. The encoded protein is CASSSTGAYGYTF.

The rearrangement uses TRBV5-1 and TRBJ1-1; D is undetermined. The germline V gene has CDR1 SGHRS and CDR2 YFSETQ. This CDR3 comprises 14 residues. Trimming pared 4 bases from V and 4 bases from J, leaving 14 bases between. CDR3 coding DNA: TGCGCCAGCAGCGACGGTGATGGAGGCACTGAAGCTTTCTTT. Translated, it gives CASSDGDGGTEAFF.

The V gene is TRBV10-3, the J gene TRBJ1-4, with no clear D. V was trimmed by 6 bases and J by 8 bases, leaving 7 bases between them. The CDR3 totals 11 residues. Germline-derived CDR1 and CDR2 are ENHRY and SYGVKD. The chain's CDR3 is CAIRDGEKLFF. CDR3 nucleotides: TGTGCCATCAGAGACGGGGAAAAACTGTTTTTT.

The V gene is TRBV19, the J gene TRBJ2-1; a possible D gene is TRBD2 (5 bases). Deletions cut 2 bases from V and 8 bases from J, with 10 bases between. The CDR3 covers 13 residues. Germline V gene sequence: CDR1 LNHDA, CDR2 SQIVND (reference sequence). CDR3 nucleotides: TGTGCCAGTAGTATATTAGCGTCTGATGAGCAGTTCTTC. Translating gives CASSILASDEQFF.

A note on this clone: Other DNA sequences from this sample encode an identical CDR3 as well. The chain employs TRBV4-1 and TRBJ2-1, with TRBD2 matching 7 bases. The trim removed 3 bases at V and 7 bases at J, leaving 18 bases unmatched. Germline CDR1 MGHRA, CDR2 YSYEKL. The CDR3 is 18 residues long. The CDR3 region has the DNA TGCGCCAGCAGCCAGGCTAGTGGGAGGGCCAAAGCTCAGAATGAGCAGTTCTTC. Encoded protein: CASSQASGRAKAQNEQFF.

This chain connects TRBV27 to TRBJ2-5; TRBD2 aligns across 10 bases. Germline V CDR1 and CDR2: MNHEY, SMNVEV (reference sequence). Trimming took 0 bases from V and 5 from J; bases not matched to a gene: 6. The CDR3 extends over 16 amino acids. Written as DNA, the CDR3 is TGTGCCAGCAGTTTATCCAGCGGGGGGGCCGGGGAGACCCAGTACTTC. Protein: CASSLSSGGAGETQYF.

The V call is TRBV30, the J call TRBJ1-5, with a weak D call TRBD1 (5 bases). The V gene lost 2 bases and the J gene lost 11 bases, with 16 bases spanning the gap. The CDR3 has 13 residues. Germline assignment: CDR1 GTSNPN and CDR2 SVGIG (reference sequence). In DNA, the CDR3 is TGTGCCTGGAGTCTACGGGGGAACCAAGCCCAGCATTTT. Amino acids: CAWSLRGNQAQHF.

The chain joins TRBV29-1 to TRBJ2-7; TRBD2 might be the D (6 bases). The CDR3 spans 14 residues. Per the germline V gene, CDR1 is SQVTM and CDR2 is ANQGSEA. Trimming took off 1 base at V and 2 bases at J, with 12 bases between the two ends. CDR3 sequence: CSVEGGDGTYEQYF. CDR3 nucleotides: TGCAGCGTTGAAGGGGGGGACGGGACCTACGAGCAGTACTTC.

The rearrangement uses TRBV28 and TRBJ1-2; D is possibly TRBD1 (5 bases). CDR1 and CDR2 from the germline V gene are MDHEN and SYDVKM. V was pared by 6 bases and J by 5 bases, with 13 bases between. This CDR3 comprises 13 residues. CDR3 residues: CASSLQGLYGYTF. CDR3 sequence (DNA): TGTGCCAGCAGCCTGCAGGGCTTATATGGCTACACCTTC.

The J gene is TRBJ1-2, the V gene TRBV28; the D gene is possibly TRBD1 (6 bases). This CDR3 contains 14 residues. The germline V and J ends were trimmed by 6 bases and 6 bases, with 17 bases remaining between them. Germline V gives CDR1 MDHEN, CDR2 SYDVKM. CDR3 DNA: TGTGCCAGCAGGCCCCCAACAGGGAAGGATGGCTACACCTTC. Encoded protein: CASRPPTGKDGYTF.

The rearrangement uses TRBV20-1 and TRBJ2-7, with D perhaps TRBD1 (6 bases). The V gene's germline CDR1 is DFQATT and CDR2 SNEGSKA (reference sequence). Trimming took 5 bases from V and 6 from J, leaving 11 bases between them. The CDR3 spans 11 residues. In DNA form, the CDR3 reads TGCAGTGCTCGGCCGACAGGCGAGCAGTACTTC. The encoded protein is CSARPTGEQYF.

CDR3 in DNA: TGTGCCAGCAGCTTAGGCAGTCTAGCGGGAGGCGAGCAGTACTTC. Its translation: CASSLGSLAGGEQYF. The chain is built from TRBV7-6 and TRBJ2-7; 11 bases agree with TRBD2. CDR1 is SGHVS, CDR2 FNYEAQ, per germline. V was clipped by 1 base and J by 6 bases; unmatched bases: 5. This CDR3 has 15 residues.

In nucleotides, the CDR3 is TGCAGCGTTGAAGACCGGGACAGGAGTCACACCGGGGAGCTGTTTTTT. It is translated as CSVEDRDRSHTGELFF. V usage is TRBV29-1 and J usage is TRBJ2-2; 8 bases align to TRBD1. CDR3 length: 16 residues. The junction had 6 bases not matched to a gene; V was cut back by 0 bases and J by 3 bases. From germline, CDR1 is SQVTM and CDR2 ANQGSEA.